This is a list of T cell receptor beta chains from one sample in a study of blood T cell repertoires in COVID-19. Only in-frame clones appear in the TCRdb table, and some are missing; sequencing was by immunoSEQ multiplex PCR. The sample has about 310,000 clones, roughly 91% seen once; the top ten hold 1%. The sample taken for sequencing was peripheral blood. These receptors all come from a man aged 45-60 years with active or convalescent COVID-19. The conserved cysteine and the conserved F or W are not part of the CDR3 here. The order of the fields is V gene, J gene, CDR3 protein.

TRBV19	TRBJ1-1	ASRADMNTEAF
TRBV19	TRBJ2-5	ASSMQVQETQY
TRBV5-1	TRBJ1-1	ASSRWDRDSNTEAF
TRBV7-2	TRBJ1-2	ASSAYPSDGYT
TRBV7-3	TRBJ2-3	ASSVTGASTDTQY
TRBV10-3	TRBJ2-7	ATTGGTGTATYEQY
TRBV7-2	TRBJ1-1	ASTTGGEPEAF
TRBV24-1	TRBJ2-3	ATSESQGYTQY
TRBV10-3	TRBJ2-1	AIRESGGGHNEQF
TRBV19	TRBJ1-1	ASSTTPGTTEAF
TRBV2	TRBJ1-3	ASTPFAGNTIY
TRBV2	TRBJ1-1	ARKDRENTEAF
TRBV7-3	TRBJ1-1	ASSLGTGNVEAF
TRBV7-3	TRBJ1-1	ASSLNGAEAF
TRBV7-6	TRBJ2-5	ASSLSPGIQETQY
TRBV9	TRBJ1-5	ASSVGGTVNQPQH
TRBV27	TRBJ2-5	ASTSGGPQETQY
TRBV27	TRBJ2-1	ASSPSDLYNEQF
TRBV4-1	TRBJ2-2	ASSQEVGYTGELF
TRBV6-2/TRBV6-3	TRBJ2-3	ASSYGYAGGTDTQY
TRBV7-9	TRBJ1-1	ASWDSSLSRTEAF
TRBV28	TRBJ2-3	ASTLQGAPNTQY
TRBV6-5	TRBJ2-7	ASTSRGEQY
TRBV3-1/TRBV3-2	TRBJ1-2	ASRPQGDYGYT
TRBV5-4	TRBJ1-2	ASSLTTTGGYT
TRBV13	TRBJ1-1	ASSLGDSKGRTI
TRBV9	TRBJ1-1	ASSVGQRDTEAF
TRBV29-1	TRBJ2-7	SVATNVGDEQY
TRBV30	TRBJ2-1	AWYPRLIAGTGYNEQF
TRBV7-2	TRBJ1-2	ASSLGSGNGYT
TRBV19	TRBJ1-2	ASRLGVGTNYGYT
TRBV5-1	TRBJ2-7	ASSSTDISYEQY
TRBV28	TRBJ2-3	ASSLLAGGTDTQY
TRBV2	TRBJ2-7	ASTGRRTGYEQY
TRBV7-2	TRBJ1-1	ASRPGRGTEAF
TRBV10-3	TRBJ2-3	ATVLGFSTDTQY
TRBV7-6	TRBJ2-1	ASSFSIALGQQF
TRBV12-3/TRBV12-4	TRBJ1-2	ASRGQGGGYT
TRBV7-9	TRBJ2-3	ASSFSGISTDTQY
TRBV7-3	TRBJ2-3	ASSLIGGGTDTQY